Sequencing of this T cell receptor beta chain was carried out in a study of graft-versus-host responses after intestinal transplantation. Assay used: immunoSEQ multiplex PCR; TCRdb lists only in-frame clones, some missing. The sample carries about 28,000 clones, 70% to 85% recorded once. Remarks on this clone: Its target is unknown.

Between the trimmed V and J ends, which lost 2 bases and 7 bases, there was a span of 11 bases. The CDR3 length is 13 residues. CDR1 is MGHRA and CDR2 is YSYEKL in the germline V gene. This material consisted of unstimulated CD8+ T cells sorted from spleen or lymph node cells, taken before intestinal transplant. The receptor was derived from a human donor who received an intestinal transplant. V gene TRBV4-1 combines with J gene TRBJ1-2; D is unclear. This CDR3 is CASSQRLQSGYTF. The CDR3 region has the DNA TGCGCCAGCAGCCAAAGACTGCAGTCTGGCTACACCTTC.